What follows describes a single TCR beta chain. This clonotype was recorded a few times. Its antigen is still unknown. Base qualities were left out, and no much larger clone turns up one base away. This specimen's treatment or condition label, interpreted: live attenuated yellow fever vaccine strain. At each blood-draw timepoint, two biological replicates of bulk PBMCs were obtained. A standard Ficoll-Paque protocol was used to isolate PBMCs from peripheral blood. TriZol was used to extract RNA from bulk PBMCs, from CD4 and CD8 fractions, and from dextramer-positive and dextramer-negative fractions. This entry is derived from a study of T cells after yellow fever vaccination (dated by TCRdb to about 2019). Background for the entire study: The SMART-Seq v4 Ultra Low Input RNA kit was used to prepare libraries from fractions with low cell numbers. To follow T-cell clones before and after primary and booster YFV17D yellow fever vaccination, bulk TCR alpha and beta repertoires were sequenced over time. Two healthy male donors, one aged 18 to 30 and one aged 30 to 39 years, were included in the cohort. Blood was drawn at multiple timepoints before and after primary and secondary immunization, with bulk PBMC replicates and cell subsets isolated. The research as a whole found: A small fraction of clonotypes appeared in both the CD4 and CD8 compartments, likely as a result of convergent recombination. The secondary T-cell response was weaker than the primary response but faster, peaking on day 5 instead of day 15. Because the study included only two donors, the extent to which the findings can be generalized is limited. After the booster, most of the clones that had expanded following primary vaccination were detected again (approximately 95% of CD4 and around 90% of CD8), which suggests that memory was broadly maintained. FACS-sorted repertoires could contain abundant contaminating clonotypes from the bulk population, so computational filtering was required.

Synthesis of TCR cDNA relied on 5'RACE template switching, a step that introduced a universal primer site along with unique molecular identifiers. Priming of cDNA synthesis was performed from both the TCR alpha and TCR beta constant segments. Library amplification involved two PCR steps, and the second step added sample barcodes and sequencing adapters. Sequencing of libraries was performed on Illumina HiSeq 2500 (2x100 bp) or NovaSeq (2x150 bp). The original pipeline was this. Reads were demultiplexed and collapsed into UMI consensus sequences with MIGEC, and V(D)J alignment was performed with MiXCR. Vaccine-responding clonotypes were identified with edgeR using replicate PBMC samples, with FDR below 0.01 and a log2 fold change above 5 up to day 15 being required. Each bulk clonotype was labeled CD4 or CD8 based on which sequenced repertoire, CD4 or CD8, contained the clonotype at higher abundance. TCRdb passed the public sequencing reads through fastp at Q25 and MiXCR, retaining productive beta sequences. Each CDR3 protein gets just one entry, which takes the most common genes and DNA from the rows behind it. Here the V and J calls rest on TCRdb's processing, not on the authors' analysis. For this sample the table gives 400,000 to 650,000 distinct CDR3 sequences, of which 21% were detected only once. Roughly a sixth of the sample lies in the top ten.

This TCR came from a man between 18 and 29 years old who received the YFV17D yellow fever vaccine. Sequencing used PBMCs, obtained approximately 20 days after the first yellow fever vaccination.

The CDR3 region reads CSARDSITDTQYF. The sequenced DNA: TGCAGTGCTAGAGACAGTATTACAGATACGCAGTATTTT. The V and J genes are TRBV20-1 and TRBJ2-3, with the D gene not confidently named. The CDR3 starts with the cysteine, ends with the phenylalanine, and has 13 residues. This entry keeps only the CDR3 DNA: 39 bases, framed from base 1. V is reduced by 0 bases and J by 3 bases, leaving a spacing of 7 bases between them. Looking up the germline V gene (reference sequence) yields CDR1 DFQATT and CDR2 SNEGSKA.